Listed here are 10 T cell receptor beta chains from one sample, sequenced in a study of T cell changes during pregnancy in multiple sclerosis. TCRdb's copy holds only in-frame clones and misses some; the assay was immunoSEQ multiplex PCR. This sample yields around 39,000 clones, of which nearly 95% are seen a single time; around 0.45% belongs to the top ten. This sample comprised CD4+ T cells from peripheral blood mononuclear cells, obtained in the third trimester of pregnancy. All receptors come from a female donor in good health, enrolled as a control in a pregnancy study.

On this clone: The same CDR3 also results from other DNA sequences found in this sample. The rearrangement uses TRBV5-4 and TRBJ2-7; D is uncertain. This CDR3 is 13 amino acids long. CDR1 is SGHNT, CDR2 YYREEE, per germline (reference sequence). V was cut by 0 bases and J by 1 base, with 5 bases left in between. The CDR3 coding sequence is TGTGCCAGCAGCTTGGCCCTTTCCTACGAGCAGTACTTC. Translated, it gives CASSLALSYEQYF.

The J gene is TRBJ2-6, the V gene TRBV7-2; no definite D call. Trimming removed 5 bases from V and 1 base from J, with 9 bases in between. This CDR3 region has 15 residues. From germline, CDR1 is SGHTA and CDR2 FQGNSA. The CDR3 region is CASSRLQSGANVLTF. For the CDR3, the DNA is TGTGCCAGCAGCCGCCTCCAGTCTGGGGCCAACGTCCTGACTTTC.

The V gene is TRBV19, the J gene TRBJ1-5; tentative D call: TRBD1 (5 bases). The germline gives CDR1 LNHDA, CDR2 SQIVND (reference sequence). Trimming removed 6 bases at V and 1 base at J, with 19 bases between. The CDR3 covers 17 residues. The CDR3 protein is CASRVLGSGWSNQPQHF. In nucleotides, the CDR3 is TGTGCCAGTAGGGTACTGGGGTCAGGGTGGAGCAATCAGCCCCAGCATTTT.

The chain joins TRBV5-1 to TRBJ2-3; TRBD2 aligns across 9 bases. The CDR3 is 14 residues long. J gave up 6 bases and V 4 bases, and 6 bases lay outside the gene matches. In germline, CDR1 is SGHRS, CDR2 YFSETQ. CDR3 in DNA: TGCGCCAGCAGCCGCGGGGGGGCCCGTGATACGCAGTATTTT. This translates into CASSRGGARDTQYF.

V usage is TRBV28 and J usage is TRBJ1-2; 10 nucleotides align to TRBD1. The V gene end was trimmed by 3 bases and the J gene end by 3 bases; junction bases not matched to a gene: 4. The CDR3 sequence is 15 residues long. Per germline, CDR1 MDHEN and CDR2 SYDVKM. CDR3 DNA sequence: TGTGCCAGCAGTTTCCCCGGGACAGGGGACTATGGCTACACCTTC. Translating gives CASSFPGTGDYGYTF.

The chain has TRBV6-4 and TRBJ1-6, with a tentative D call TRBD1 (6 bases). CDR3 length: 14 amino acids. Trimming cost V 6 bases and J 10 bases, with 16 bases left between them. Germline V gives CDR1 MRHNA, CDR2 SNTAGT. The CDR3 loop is CASSRQAGQSPLHF. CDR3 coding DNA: TGTGCCAGCAGCAGACAGGCGGGCCAATCACCCCTCCACTTT.

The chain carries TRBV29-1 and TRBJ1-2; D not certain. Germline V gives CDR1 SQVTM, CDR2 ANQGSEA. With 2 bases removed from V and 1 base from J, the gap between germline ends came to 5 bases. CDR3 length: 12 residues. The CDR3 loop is CSVESSNYGYTF. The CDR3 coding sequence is TGCAGCGTTGAATCCAGTAACTATGGCTACACCTTC.

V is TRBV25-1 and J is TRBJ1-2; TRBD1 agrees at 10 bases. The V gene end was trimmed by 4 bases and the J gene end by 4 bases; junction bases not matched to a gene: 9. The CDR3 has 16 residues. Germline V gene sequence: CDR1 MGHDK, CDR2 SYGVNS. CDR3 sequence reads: CASSAFGQGEVYGYTF. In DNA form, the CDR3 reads TGTGCCAGCAGTGCGTTCGGACAGGGGGAGGTCTATGGCTACACCTTC.

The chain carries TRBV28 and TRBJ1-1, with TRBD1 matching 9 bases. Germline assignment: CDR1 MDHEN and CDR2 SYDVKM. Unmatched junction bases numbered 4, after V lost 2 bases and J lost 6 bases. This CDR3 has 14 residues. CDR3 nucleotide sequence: TGTGCCAGCAGTTTAGTGGGACAGGGCCCTGAAGCTTTCTTT. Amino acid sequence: CASSLVGQGPEAFF.

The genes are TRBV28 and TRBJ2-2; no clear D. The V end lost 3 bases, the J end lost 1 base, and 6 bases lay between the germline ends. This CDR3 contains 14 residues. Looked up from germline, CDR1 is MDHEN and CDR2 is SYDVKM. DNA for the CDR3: TGTGCCAGCAGTTTCTTCTGGAACACCGGGGAGCTGTTTTTT. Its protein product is CASSFFWNTGELFF.